The sequence of this T cell receptor beta chain was determined in a study of blood T cells in healthy people across ages. There are a few counts of this clonotype. Its antigen is still unknown. This CDR3 has 16 residues. V was clipped by 3 bases and J by 4 bases; unmatched bases: 10. CDR1 and CDR2 from the germline V gene are SGHRS and YFSETQ. The study, taken as a whole, reports: Getting older went along with TCR beta diversity per million T cells dropping roughly linearly. Both naive CD4+ cell counts and diversity were greater in long-lived donors than in aged donors.

PBMCs were isolated at a quantity of at least 6 million per sample. The authors ran a second PCR of about 6 to 11 cycles using a sample-barcoded 5' primer and a J-beta primer mix. Sequencing recovered at least 2.5 million CDR3-containing paired-end reads from each sample. TCRdb passed the 5' RACE reads through MiXCR, listing each CDR3 protein once. The sample has around 1,100,000 distinct CDR3 sequences; more than 30% are singletons. The chain joins TRBV5-1 to TRBJ2-1, with 7 bases that match TRBD1. Material: blood. The clonotype comes from a man aged 18 to 29 in good health. The CDR3 reads CASSYIPGQSYNEQFF. DNA for the CDR3: TGCGCCAGCAGCTACATACCGGGACAGTCGTACAATGAGCAGTTCTTC.